These T cell receptor beta chains were read from a single sample in a study of T cell repertoires in cytomegalovirus infection. TCRdb passed the reads through MiXCR, listing each CDR3 protein once. This sample has about 230,000 distinct CDR3 sequences, with under 25% found just once. Input material: CD8+ T cells from PBMCs. These receptors came from a human donor in good health (CMV status not recorded). Some clones in this sample may be carry-over from other donors' samples. The CDR3 runs from the conserved cysteine through the conserved F or W. The D gene is left open where the match is weak. Size is omitted from some rows. Given values are once, few, many or a class for expanded clones.

D gene: -; clone size: few; V gene: TRBV13; J gene: TRBJ2-7; CDR3 protein: CASSLGYGDEQYF; CDR3 DNA: TGTGCCAGCAGCCTGGGTTATGGGGACGAGCAGTACTTC
D gene: -; clone size: few; V gene: TRBV7-9; J gene: TRBJ2-3; CDR3 protein: CASSLEGFGDTQYF; CDR3 DNA: TGTGCCAGCAGCTTAGAAGGGTTTGGAGATACGCAGTATTTT
D gene: TRBD1; clone size: -; V gene: TRBV12-3/TRBV12-4; J gene: TRBJ1-1; CDR3 protein: CASSAGGANTEAFF; CDR3 DNA: TGTGCCAGCAGCGCAGGGGGCGCGAACACTGAAGCTTTCTTT
D gene: -; clone size: -; V gene: TRBV28; J gene: TRBJ2-1; CDR3 protein: CAATSGVLGNEQFF; CDR3 DNA: TGTGCAGCCACCTCAGGGGTTCTAGGCAATGAGCAGTTCTTC
D gene: -; clone size: -; V gene: TRBV5-5; J gene: TRBJ1-6; CDR3 protein: CASSLWMQDNSPLHF; CDR3 DNA: TGTGCCAGCAGCTTGTGGATGCAAGATAATTCACCCCTCCACTTT
D gene: -; clone size: many; V gene: TRBV28; J gene: TRBJ1-1; CDR3 protein: CASSRPTVNTEAFF; CDR3 DNA: TGTGCCAGCAGCCGCCCGACAGTAAACACTGAAGCTTTCTTT
D gene: TRBD1; clone size: few; V gene: TRBV6-5; J gene: TRBJ1-4; CDR3 protein: CASSLGQRNEKLFF; CDR3 DNA: TGTGCCAGCAGTTTGGGACAGCGTAATGAAAAACTGTTTTTT
D gene: -; clone size: -; V gene: TRBV6-1; J gene: TRBJ2-4; CDR3 protein: CASRGKTAKNIQYF; CDR3 DNA: TGTGCCAGCCGAGGGAAGACGGCCAAAAACATTCAGTACTTC
D gene: TRBD2; clone size: -; V gene: TRBV28; J gene: TRBJ2-1; CDR3 protein: CASRTRLAGGPYNEQFF; CDR3 DNA: TGTGCCAGCAGAACTAGACTAGCGGGGGGACCCTACAATGAGCAGTTCTTC
D gene: -; clone size: many; V gene: TRBV20-1; J gene: TRBJ2-1; CDR3 protein: CSARGREYNEQFF; CDR3 DNA: TGCAGTGCAAGGGGGCGGGAGTACAATGAGCAGTTCTTC
D gene: TRBD2; clone size: many; V gene: TRBV7-3; J gene: TRBJ2-3; CDR3 protein: CASSRTGTSGLIDTQYF; CDR3 DNA: TGTGCCAGCAGCCGAACGGGGACTAGCGGGCTTATAGATACGCAGTATTTT
D gene: -; clone size: few; V gene: TRBV28; J gene: TRBJ1-1; CDR3 protein: CASSFGPGVMNTEAFF; CDR3 DNA: TGTGCCAGCAGTTTCGGTCCAGGGGTTATGAACACTGAAGCTTTCTTT
D gene: TRBD1; clone size: -; V gene: TRBV2; J gene: TRBJ1-2; CDR3 protein: CASSGSGTGFTNYGYTF; CDR3 DNA: TGTGCCAGCAGTGGATCCGGGACAGGGTTTACTAACTATGGCTACACCTTC
D gene: -; clone size: few; V gene: TRBV6-2/TRBV6-3; J gene: TRBJ1-1; CDR3 protein: CASSYHLYRTEAFF; CDR3 DNA: TGTGCCAGCAGTTACCACCTTTATCGAACTGAAGCTTTCTTT
D gene: -; clone size: -; V gene: TRBV7-4; J gene: TRBJ2-1; CDR3 protein: CASESARIDYNEQFF; CDR3 DNA: TGTGCCAGCGAGAGTGCCAGGATCGATTACAATGAGCAGTTCTTC
D gene: -; clone size: -; V gene: TRBV25-1; J gene: TRBJ1-6; CDR3 protein: CASSESGFGSSPLHF; CDR3 DNA: TGTGCCAGCAGTGAATCGGGGTTTGGTAGTTCACCCCTCCACTTT
D gene: -; clone size: few; V gene: TRBV4-1; J gene: TRBJ1-1; CDR3 protein: CASSQEGWGNTEAFF; CDR3 DNA: TGCGCCAGCAGCCAAGAGGGATGGGGTAACACTGAAGCTTTCTTT
D gene: -; clone size: few; V gene: TRBV6-5; J gene: TRBJ1-5; CDR3 protein: CASRSRQDSNQPQHF; CDR3 DNA: TGTGCCAGCAGATCCCGACAGGATAGCAATCAGCCCCAGCATTTT
D gene: TRBD2; clone size: -; V gene: TRBV19; J gene: TRBJ2-7; CDR3 protein: CASSESGTRAEQYF; CDR3 DNA: TGTGCCAGTAGTGAATCCGGGACTAGGGCCGAGCAGTACTTC
D gene: TRBD2; clone size: few; V gene: TRBV28; J gene: TRBJ2-3; CDR3 protein: CASSPTSGGAFGYF; CDR3 DNA: TGTGCCAGCAGTCCCACTAGCGGGGGGGCCTTCGGGTATTTT
D gene: TRBD2; clone size: -; V gene: TRBV5-4; J gene: TRBJ2-7; CDR3 protein: CASSGMASGAYEQYF; CDR3 DNA: TGTGCCAGCAGCGGGATGGCTAGCGGGGCCTACGAGCAGTACTTC
D gene: TRBD1; clone size: many; V gene: TRBV7-2; J gene: TRBJ2-1; CDR3 protein: CASSWDRGFVYNEQFF; CDR3 DNA: TGTGCCAGCAGCTGGGACAGGGGGTTCGTCTACAATGAGCAGTTCTTC
D gene: TRBD2; clone size: few; V gene: TRBV7-6; J gene: TRBJ2-1; CDR3 protein: CASSSLAGGTFNYNEQFF; CDR3 DNA: TGTGCCAGCAGCTCGTTAGCGGGGGGGACGTTTAATTACAATGAGCAGTTCTTC
D gene: -; clone size: -; V gene: TRBV29-1; J gene: TRBJ2-7; CDR3 protein: CSVEDRGGPIYEQYF; CDR3 DNA: TGCAGCGTTGAAGATCGGGGAGGACCTATCTACGAGCAGTACTTC
D gene: -; clone size: -; V gene: TRBV25-1; J gene: TRBJ1-2; CDR3 protein: CASSQHYGYTF; CDR3 DNA: TGTGCCAGCAGCCAGCACTATGGCTACACCTTC
D gene: TRBD1; clone size: few; V gene: TRBV2; J gene: TRBJ2-3; CDR3 protein: CASKFKLGTVTDTQYF; CDR3 DNA: TGTGCCAGCAAGTTCAAACTTGGGACAGTTACAGATACGCAGTATTTT
D gene: TRBD2; clone size: few; V gene: TRBV7-2; J gene: TRBJ2-5; CDR3 protein: CASSFPLAGGLQETQYF; CDR3 DNA: TGTGCCAGCAGCTTTCCCCTAGCGGGGGGACTTCAAGAGACCCAGTACTTC
D gene: TRBD2; clone size: few; V gene: TRBV23-1; J gene: TRBJ2-3; CDR3 protein: CASSQSPPSGGGGTDTQYF; CDR3 DNA: TGCGCCAGCAGTCAATCGCCCCCCTCGGGGGGTGGGGGCACAGATACGCAGTATTTT
D gene: TRBD1; clone size: -; V gene: TRBV5-1; J gene: TRBJ1-1; CDR3 protein: CASSPDRENTEAFF; CDR3 DNA: TGCGCCAGCAGCCCAGACAGGGAGAACACTGAAGCTTTCTTT
D gene: -; clone size: -; V gene: TRBV12-3/TRBV12-4; J gene: TRBJ1-4; CDR3 protein: CASSQGPGGLYEKLFF; CDR3 DNA: TGTGCCAGCAGCCAAGGGCCTGGGGGCCTTTATGAAAAACTGTTTTTT
D gene: TRBD1; clone size: few; V gene: TRBV29-1; J gene: TRBJ2-1; CDR3 protein: CSVGGQGPSYNEQFF; CDR3 DNA: TGCAGCGTGGGAGGACAGGGTCCGTCCTACAATGAGCAGTTCTTC
D gene: -; clone size: few; V gene: TRBV19; J gene: TRBJ2-3; CDR3 protein: CASEASEGTDTQYF; CDR3 DNA: TGTGCCAGTGAGGCGAGCGAAGGGACAGATACGCAGTATTTT
D gene: -; clone size: -; V gene: TRBV20-1; J gene: TRBJ1-2; CDR3 protein: CSARPQDTYGYTF; CDR3 DNA: TGCAGTGCTAGACCCCAGGACACCTATGGCTACACCTTC
D gene: TRBD2; clone size: -; V gene: TRBV29-1; J gene: TRBJ2-5; CDR3 protein: CSVLTSGQETQYF; CDR3 DNA: TGCAGCGTGCTGACTAGCGGTCAAGAGACCCAGTACTTC
D gene: -; clone size: few; V gene: TRBV7-9; J gene: TRBJ1-4; CDR3 protein: CASSFYLEKLFF; CDR3 DNA: TGTGCCAGCAGCTTCTATTTGGAAAAACTGTTTTTT
D gene: -; clone size: -; V gene: TRBV9; J gene: TRBJ2-7; CDR3 protein: CASSATPGAAYEQYF; CDR3 DNA: TGTGCCAGCAGCGCCACCCCTGGGGCCGCCTACGAGCAGTACTTC
D gene: -; clone size: once; V gene: TRBV15; J gene: TRBJ1-2; CDR3 protein: CATSRVPGNYGYTF; CDR3 DNA: TGTGCCACCAGCAGAGTTCCAGGGAACTATGGCTACACCTTC
D gene: -; clone size: few; V gene: TRBV10-3; J gene: TRBJ1-1; CDR3 protein: CAISEYLGQNTEAFF; CDR3 DNA: TGTGCCATCAGTGAGTATTTGGGACAAAACACTGAAGCTTTCTTT
D gene: TRBD2; clone size: few; V gene: TRBV12-3/TRBV12-4; J gene: TRBJ2-2; CDR3 protein: CASSLEPTSGNTGELFF; CDR3 DNA: TGTGCCAGCAGTTTAGAACCGACTAGCGGGAACACCGGGGAGCTGTTTTTT
D gene: -; clone size: few; V gene: TRBV28; J gene: TRBJ2-3; CDR3 protein: CASSPQHSSTDTQYF; CDR3 DNA: TGTGCCAGCAGTCCCCAGCACTCTAGCACAGATACGCAGTATTTT
D gene: -; clone size: many; V gene: TRBV7-6; J gene: TRBJ2-7; CDR3 protein: CASSLEGRTSYEQYF; CDR3 DNA: TGTGCCAGCAGCTTAGAGGGGCGGACCTCCTACGAGCAGTACTTC
D gene: TRBD2; clone size: few; V gene: TRBV10-2; J gene: TRBJ2-2; CDR3 protein: CASSESGGQNTGELFF; CDR3 DNA: TGCGCCAGCAGTGAGAGCGGGGGGCAGAACACCGGGGAGCTGTTTTTT
D gene: -; clone size: few; V gene: TRBV6-5; J gene: TRBJ1-2; CDR3 protein: CASRGGGYGYTF; CDR3 DNA: TGTGCCAGCAGAGGGGGAGGTTACGGCTACACCTTC
D gene: -; clone size: -; V gene: TRBV20-1; J gene: TRBJ2-7; CDR3 protein: CSARATTSAEQYF; CDR3 DNA: TGCAGTGCTAGAGCCACTACTAGTGCCGAGCAGTACTTC
D gene: -; clone size: -; V gene: TRBV27; J gene: TRBJ2-1; CDR3 protein: CASSWSDYNEQFF; CDR3 DNA: TGTGCCAGCAGTTGGTCAGACTACAATGAGCAGTTCTTC
D gene: TRBD1; clone size: -; V gene: TRBV9; J gene: TRBJ2-7; CDR3 protein: CASSEGTGGYEQYF; CDR3 DNA: TGTGCCAGCAGCGAGGGGACAGGAGGTTACGAGCAGTACTTC
D gene: TRBD1; clone size: -; V gene: TRBV20-1; J gene: TRBJ2-2; CDR3 protein: CSARDLWDRGNTGELFF; CDR3 DNA: TGCAGTGCTAGAGATCTTTGGGACAGGGGTAACACCGGGGAGCTGTTTTTT
D gene: -; clone size: many; V gene: TRBV11-2; J gene: TRBJ2-1; CDR3 protein: CASSLGGAGQFF; CDR3 DNA: TGTGCCAGCAGCTTAGGAGGGGCAGGGCAGTTCTTC
D gene: -; clone size: -; V gene: TRBV15; J gene: TRBJ2-7; CDR3 protein: CATRDTDSYEQYF; CDR3 DNA: TGTGCCACCCGGGACACCGACTCCTACGAGCAGTACTTC
D gene: -; clone size: once; V gene: TRBV15; J gene: TRBJ2-5; CDR3 protein: CATSRDDGDGPSETQYF; CDR3 DNA: TGTGCCACCAGCAGAGATGACGGGGATGGTCCTTCGGAGACCCAGTACTTC
D gene: -; clone size: many; V gene: TRBV7-2; J gene: TRBJ1-4; CDR3 protein: CASSLGLGADEKLFF; CDR3 DNA: TGTGCCAGCAGCTTAGGCCTCGGGGCAGATGAAAAACTGTTTTTT
D gene: -; clone size: -; V gene: TRBV7-9; J gene: TRBJ2-3; CDR3 protein: CASSFRPDLPHTDTQYF; CDR3 DNA: TGTGCCAGCAGCTTCCGACCGGACTTACCCCACACAGATACGCAGTATTTT
D gene: -; clone size: few; V gene: TRBV28; J gene: TRBJ2-3; CDR3 protein: CASIGYTDTQYF; CDR3 DNA: TGTGCCAGCATCGGGTACACAGATACGCAGTATTTT
D gene: -; clone size: many; V gene: TRBV7-6; J gene: TRBJ2-7; CDR3 protein: CASSSMAGSYEQYF; CDR3 DNA: TGTGCCAGCAGCTCCATGGCGGGGTCCTACGAGCAGTACTTC
D gene: -; clone size: -; V gene: TRBV6-5; J gene: TRBJ1-4; CDR3 protein: CASSYSIGGAEKLFF; CDR3 DNA: TGTGCCAGCAGTTACTCGATCGGGGGAGCTGAAAAACTGTTTTTT
D gene: TRBD1; clone size: many; V gene: TRBV5-6; J gene: TRBJ1-2; CDR3 protein: CASSLEDRVNYGYTF; CDR3 DNA: TGTGCCAGCAGCTTGGAGGACAGGGTTAACTATGGCTACACCTTC
D gene: TRBD1; clone size: -; V gene: TRBV5-6; J gene: TRBJ2-1; CDR3 protein: CASSQGQGSYEQFF; CDR3 DNA: TGTGCCAGCAGCCAAGGACAGGGGTCGTATGAGCAGTTCTTC
D gene: TRBD1; clone size: many; V gene: TRBV11-2; J gene: TRBJ1-4; CDR3 protein: CASSLGTGNEKLFF; CDR3 DNA: TGTGCCAGCAGTTTGGGGACAGGGAATGAAAAACTGTTTTTT
D gene: -; clone size: many; V gene: TRBV14; J gene: TRBJ2-1; CDR3 protein: CASSQALERSYNEQFF; CDR3 DNA: TGTGCCAGCAGCCAAGCATTGGAGAGATCCTACAATGAGCAGTTCTTC
D gene: -; clone size: few; V gene: TRBV25-1; J gene: TRBJ2-7; CDR3 protein: CASSEYGGTDRTEQYF; CDR3 DNA: TGTGCCAGCAGTGAATATGGAGGGACCGACCGCACCGAGCAGTACTTC